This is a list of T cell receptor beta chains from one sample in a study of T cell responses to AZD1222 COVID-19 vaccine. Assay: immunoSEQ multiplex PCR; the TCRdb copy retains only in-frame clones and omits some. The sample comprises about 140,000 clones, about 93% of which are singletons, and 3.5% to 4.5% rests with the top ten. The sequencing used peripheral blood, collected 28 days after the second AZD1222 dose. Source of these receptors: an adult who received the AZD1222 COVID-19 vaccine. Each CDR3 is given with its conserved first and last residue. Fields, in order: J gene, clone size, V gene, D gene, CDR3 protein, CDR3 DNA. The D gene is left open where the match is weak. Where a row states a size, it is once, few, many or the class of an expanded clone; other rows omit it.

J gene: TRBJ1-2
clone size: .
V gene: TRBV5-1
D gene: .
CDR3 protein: CASSLGGQSYGYTF
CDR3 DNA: TGCGCCAGCAGCTTGGGGGGACAATCTTATGGCTACACCTTC

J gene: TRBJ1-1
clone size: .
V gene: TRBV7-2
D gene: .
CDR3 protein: CASSWAGEAFF
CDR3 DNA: TGTGCCAGCAGCTGGGCCGGTGAAGCTTTCTTT

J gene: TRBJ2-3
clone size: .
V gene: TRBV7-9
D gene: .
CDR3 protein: CASSSRLESTDTQYF
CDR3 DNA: TGTGCCAGCAGCTCCCGACTAGAAAGCACAGATACGCAGTATTTT

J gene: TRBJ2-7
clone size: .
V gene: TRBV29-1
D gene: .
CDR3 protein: CSVTRGEQYF
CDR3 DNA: TGCAGCGTTACCCGTGGCGAGCAGTACTTC

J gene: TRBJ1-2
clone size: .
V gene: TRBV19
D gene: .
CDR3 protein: CASRQGNGYTF
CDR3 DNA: TGTGCCAGTCGCCAGGGGAATGGCTACACCTTC

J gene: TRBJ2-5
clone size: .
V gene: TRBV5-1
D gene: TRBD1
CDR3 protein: CASRAGTGVDWETQYF
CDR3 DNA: TGCGCCAGCAGAGCCGGGACAGGGGTGGATTGGGAGACCCAGTACTTC

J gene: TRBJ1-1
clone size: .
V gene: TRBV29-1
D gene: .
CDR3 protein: CSADGRGGNTEAFF
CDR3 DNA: TGCAGCGCTGACGGACGGGGGGGGAACACTGAAGCTTTCTTT

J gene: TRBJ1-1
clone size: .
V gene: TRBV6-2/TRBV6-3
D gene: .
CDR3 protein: CASSYVNTEAFF
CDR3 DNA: TGTGCCAGCAGTTACGTGAACACTGAAGCTTTCTTT

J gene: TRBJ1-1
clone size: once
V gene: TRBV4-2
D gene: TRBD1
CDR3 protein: CASSQEVTTGLSTEAFF
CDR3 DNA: TGTGCCAGCAGCCAAGAGGTTACGACAGGGTTAAGCACTGAAGCTTTCTTT

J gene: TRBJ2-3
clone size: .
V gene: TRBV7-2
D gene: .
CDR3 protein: CASSLVYTDTQYF
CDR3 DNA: TGTGCCAGCAGCTTAGTTTACACAGATACGCAGTATTTT

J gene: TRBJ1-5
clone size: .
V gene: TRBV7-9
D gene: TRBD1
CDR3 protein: CASSRGQGVHQPQHF
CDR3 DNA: TGTGCCAGCAGCCGCGGACAGGGGGTACATCAGCCCCAGCATTTT